The source of this T cell receptor (beta chain) is a study of T cells after yellow fever vaccination (dated by TCRdb to about 2019). A note on the overall study: Libraries from fractions with low cell numbers were prepared with the SMART-Seq v4 Ultra Low Input RNA kit. To track T-cell clones before and after primary and booster YFV17D yellow fever vaccination, bulk TCR alpha and beta repertoires were sequenced longitudinally. Two healthy male donors, one aged 18 to 29 and one aged 30 to 40 years, made up the cohort. Bulk PBMC replicates and cell subsets were isolated from blood drawn at multiple timepoints before and after both primary and secondary immunization.

Study-wide findings and limitations: A small fraction of clonotypes appeared in both the CD4 and CD8 compartments, likely as a result of convergent recombination. Only a couple of donors were included in the study, so the extent to which the findings can be generalized is limited. Compared with the primary T-cell response, the secondary T-cell response was faster but weaker, reaching its peak on day 5 rather than on day 15. FACS-sorted repertoires could contain abundant contaminating clonotypes from the bulk population, so computational filtering was required. After the booster, most clones that had expanded after primary vaccination were detected again (over 95% of CD4 and around 88% of CD8), suggesting broad maintenance of memory.

Trimming costs V 3 bases and J 6 bases, and their ends lie 18 bases apart. The CDR3, cysteine through phenylalanine, is 16 amino acids long. Of the read, only the CDR3 DNA is kept; its 48 bases are in frame from base 1. The germline V gene specifies KGHDR as CDR1 and SFDVKD as CDR2. About this clonotype: This clone's antigen is unknown. Base qualities are not provided; no much larger clone lies one nucleotide away.

Synthesis of TCR cDNA relied on 5'RACE template switching, a step that introduced a universal primer site along with unique molecular identifiers. Priming for cDNA synthesis came from both the TCR alpha and TCR beta constant segments. Library amplification used two PCR steps, and the second PCR step added sample barcodes and sequencing adapters. Libraries were sequenced on Illumina HiSeq 2500 (2x100 bp) or NovaSeq (2x150 bp). Processing in the source paper ran as follows. MIGEC handled demultiplexing of reads and collapsing into UMI consensus sequences, while MiXCR performed V(D)J alignment. Using edgeR on replicate PBMC samples, clonotypes were called vaccine-responding if FDR was below 0.01 and the log2 fold change was above 5 up to day 15. Bulk clonotypes were assigned CD4 or CD8 identity according to which sequenced CD4 or CD8 repertoire held them at higher abundance. In TCRdb, the public reads were trimmed at Q25 with fastp and aligned with MiXCR, with productive beta chains retained. Every entry covers one CDR3 protein and lists the most common genes and DNA from its rows. TCRdb's processing, not the study's, gives the V and J calls here. Counted in this sample were hundreds of thousands of distinct CDR3 sequences; 12% of them appeared once. More than 12% of the sample lies in the top ten.

This specimen's treatment or condition label, interpreted: live attenuated yellow fever vaccine strain. At every blood-draw timepoint, two biological replicates of bulk PBMCs were collected. A standard Ficoll-Paque protocol was used to isolate PBMCs from peripheral blood. TriZol was used to extract RNA from bulk PBMCs, from CD4 and CD8 fractions, and from dextramer-positive and dextramer-negative fractions. Material: PBMCs, obtained on the day of the yellow fever booster vaccination. The TCR was taken from a man between 25 and 39 years old who received the YFV17D yellow fever vaccine. This chain is built from TRBV24-1 and TRBJ2-3; the D region may be TRBD1 or TRBD2, each matching 5 bases equally. The nucleotide sequence is given as TGTGCCACCAGTGATGACAGAATTGAGGGATTTGATACGCAGTATTTT. Translated, it gives CATSDDRIEGFDTQYF.